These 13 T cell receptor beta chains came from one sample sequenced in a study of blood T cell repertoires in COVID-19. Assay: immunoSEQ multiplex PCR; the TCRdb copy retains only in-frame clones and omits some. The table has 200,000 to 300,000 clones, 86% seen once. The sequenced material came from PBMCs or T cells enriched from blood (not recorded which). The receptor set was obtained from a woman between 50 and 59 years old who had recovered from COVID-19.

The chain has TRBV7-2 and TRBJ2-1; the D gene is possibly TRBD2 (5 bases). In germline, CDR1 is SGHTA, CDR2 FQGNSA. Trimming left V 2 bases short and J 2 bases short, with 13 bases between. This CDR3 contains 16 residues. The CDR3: CASSLSFEGPYNEQFF. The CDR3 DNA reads TGTGCCAGCAGCTTATCCTTTGAGGGCCCCTACAATGAGCAGTTCTTC.

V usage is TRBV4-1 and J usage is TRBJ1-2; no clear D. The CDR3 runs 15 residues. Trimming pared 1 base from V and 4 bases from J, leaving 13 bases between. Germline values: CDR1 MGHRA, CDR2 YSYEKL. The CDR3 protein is CASSQVGRIRYGYTF. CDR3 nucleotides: TGCGCCAGCAGCCAAGTCGGGAGAATCCGCTATGGCTACACCTTC.

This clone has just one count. CDR3 in amino acids: CASSQDIDQPQHF. CDR3 coding DNA: TGTGCCAGCAGCCAAGACATCGATCAGCCCCAGCATTTT. The gene calls are TRBV16 and TRBJ1-5, with D unclear. Trimming cost V 2 bases and J 5 bases, with 7 bases left between them. From germline, CDR1 is KGHSY and CDR2 FQNENV. The CDR3 runs 13 residues.

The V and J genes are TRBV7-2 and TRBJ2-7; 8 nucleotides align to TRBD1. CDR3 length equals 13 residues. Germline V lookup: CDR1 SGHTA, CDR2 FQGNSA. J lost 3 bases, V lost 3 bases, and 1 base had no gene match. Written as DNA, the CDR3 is TGTGCCAGCAGCTTCGGACAGGGCTACGAGCAGTACTTC. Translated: CASSFGQGYEQYF.

CDR3 sequence: CASSVSLNTEAFF. CDR3 bases: TGTGCCAGCAGCGTTTCTTTGAACACTGAAGCTTTCTTT. The chain uses TRBV9 and TRBJ1-1; D not resolved. The CDR3 is 13 amino acids. Germline V gene sequence: CDR1 SGDLS, CDR2 YYNGEE. Trimming removed 2 bases from V and 0 bases from J, with 5 bases in between.

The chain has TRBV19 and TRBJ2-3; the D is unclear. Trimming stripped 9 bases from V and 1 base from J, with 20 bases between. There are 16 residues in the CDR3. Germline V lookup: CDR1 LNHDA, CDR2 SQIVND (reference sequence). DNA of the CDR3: TGTGCCAGCCATTCCGGTCGAATCATGGGCACAGATACGCAGTATTTT. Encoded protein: CASHSGRIMGTDTQYF. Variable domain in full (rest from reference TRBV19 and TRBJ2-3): DGGITQSPKYLFRKEGQNVTLSCEQNLNHDAMYWYRQDPGQGLRLIYYSQIVNDFQKGDIAEGYSVSREKKESFPLTVTSAQKNPTAFYLCASHSGRIMGTDTQYFGPGTRLTVL.

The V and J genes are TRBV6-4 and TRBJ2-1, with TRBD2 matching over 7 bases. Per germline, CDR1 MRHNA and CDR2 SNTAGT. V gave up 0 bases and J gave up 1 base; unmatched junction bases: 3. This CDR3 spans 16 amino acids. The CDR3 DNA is TGTGCCAGCAGTGACTCCCCTAGCGGATCCTACAATGAGCAGTTCTTC. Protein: CASSDSPSGSYNEQFF.

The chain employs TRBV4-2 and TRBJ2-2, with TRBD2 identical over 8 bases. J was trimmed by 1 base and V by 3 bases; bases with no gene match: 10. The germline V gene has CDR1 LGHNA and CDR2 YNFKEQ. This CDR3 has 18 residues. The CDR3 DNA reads TGTGCCAGCAGCCAGTCTACTAGCGGAGGGGAGAACACCGGGGAGCTGTTTTTT. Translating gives CASSQSTSGGENTGELFF.

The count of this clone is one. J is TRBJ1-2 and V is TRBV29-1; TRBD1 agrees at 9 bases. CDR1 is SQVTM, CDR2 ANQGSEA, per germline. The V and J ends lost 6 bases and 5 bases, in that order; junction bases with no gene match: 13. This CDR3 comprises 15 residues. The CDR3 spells CSVLKGTGQQYGYTF. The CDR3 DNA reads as TGCAGCGTCCTTAAGGGGACAGGGCAACAGTATGGCTACACCTTC.

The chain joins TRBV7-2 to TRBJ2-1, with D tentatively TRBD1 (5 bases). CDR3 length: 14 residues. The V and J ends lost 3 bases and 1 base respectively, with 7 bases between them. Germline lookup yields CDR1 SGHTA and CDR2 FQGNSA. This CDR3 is CASSLTVSYNEQFF. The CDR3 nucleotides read TGTGCCAGCAGCTTGACAGTTTCCTACAATGAGCAGTTCTTC.

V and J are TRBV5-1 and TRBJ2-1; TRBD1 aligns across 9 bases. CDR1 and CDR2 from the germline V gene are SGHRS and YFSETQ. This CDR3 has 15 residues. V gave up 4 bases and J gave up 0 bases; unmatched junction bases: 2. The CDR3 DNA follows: TGCGCCAGCAGCGACAGGGGGGGCTCCTACAATGAGCAGTTCTTC. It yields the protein CASSDRGGSYNEQFF.

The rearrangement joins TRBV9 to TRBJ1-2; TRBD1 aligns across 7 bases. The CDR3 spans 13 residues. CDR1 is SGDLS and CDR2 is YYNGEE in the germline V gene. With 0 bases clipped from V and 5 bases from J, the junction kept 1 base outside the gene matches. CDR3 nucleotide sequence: TGTGCCAGCAGCGTAGCACAGGGGTATGGCTACACCTTC. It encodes CASSVAQGYGYTF.

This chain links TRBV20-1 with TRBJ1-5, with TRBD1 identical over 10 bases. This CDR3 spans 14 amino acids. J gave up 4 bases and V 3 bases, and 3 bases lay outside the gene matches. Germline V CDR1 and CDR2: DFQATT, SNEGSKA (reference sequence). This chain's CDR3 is CSASLGQGNQPQHF. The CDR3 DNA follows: TGCAGTGCTAGTCTGGGACAGGGGAATCAGCCCCAGCATTTT.